The clone carrying this T cell receptor beta chain was detected a few times. Its antigen is still unknown. Naive CD8 T cells, phenotype CD8+CD4-CCR7+CD45RA+, were sorted. This CDR3 has 15 residues. CDR1 and CDR2 from the germline V gene are SEHNR and FQNEAQ (reference sequence). V gave up 5 bases and J gave up 5 bases, with 19 bases separating them. These data originate in a study of molecular identifiers for immune sequencing clone quantification. Study results and caveats: Spiked TCR RNA from one Jurkat cell reportedly showed up when mixed among more than 900,000 naive cells.

In preparing bulk TCR libraries, previously described methods and listed TCR primers were used. TCRdb ran MiXCR on the PCR reads and lists one entry per CDR3 protein. The sample shows about 640,000 distinct CDR3 sequences, 20% of them seen only once. The specimen was naive CD8+ T cells from blood, with Jurkat cell RNA spiked in. The subset denotes: FACS-sorted CD8+CD4-CCR7+CD45RA+ naive T cells. This chain connects TRBV7-9 to TRBJ2-7; a possible D gene is TRBD1 (6 bases). This TCR was sampled from a human donor in good health. Some libraries in this study had Jurkat cell RNA spiked in. CDR3 nucleotide sequence: TGTGCCAGCAGCACGGCACAGGGAGCTCTCCACGAGCAGTACTTC. Translated, it gives CASSTAQGALHEQYF. Complete variable domain (other parts from reference TRBV7-9 and TRBJ2-7): DTGVSQNPRHKITKRGQNVTFRCDPISEHNRLYWYRQTLGQGPEFLTYFQNEAQLEKSRLLSDRFSAERPKGSFSTLEIQRTEQGDSAMYLCASSTAQGALHEQYFGPGTRLTVT.